Below, one T cell receptor beta chain is given with its context. Its antigen remains undetermined. No per-base quality is available; no much larger clone lies one base away. The donors were healthy, HIV-negative adults with no recently reported acute infections or vaccinations. Every donor was a Caucasian adult residing in Nashville, Tennessee, USA. CD4+ T cells were enriched by magnetic negative selection, after which naive cells were positively selected on CD45RA and the negative fraction was taken as the memory subset. After blood collection by leukapheresis, PBMCs were isolated using Ficoll-Histopaque density gradient centrifugation and then cryopreserved in the vapor phase of liquid nitrogen. Analytical flow cytometry was used to check the purity and quantity of every magnetically sorted T cell population. Genomic DNA was isolated from each sorted fraction and quantified by UV absorbance on a Nanodrop 2000c.

These data are taken from a study of shared clonotypes between healthy human individuals (dated by TCRdb to 2018 to 2021). A note on the overall study: Three men and two women, aged 18 to 49 years, made up the cohort. For each donor, CD4 naive and CD4 memory were each run on three plates, CD8 naive on two plates, and CD8 memory on one plate. To estimate repertoire size and how much clonotypes are shared between individuals, the study performed deep sequencing of blood TCR repertoires from a few healthy adults. To increase sequencing depth and limit assay-specific biases, different laboratories used diverse techniques to prepare libraries and sequence TCR repertoires. Between about 0.94 and 8.9 billion PBMCs per donor were obtained by leukapheresis.

The study at large found these results: Naive subsets generally had larger estimated clonotype richness than memory subsets did. Rarefaction of sorted-subset datasets indicated incomplete sequencing despite the large sequencing depth. Sampling was restricted to blood, and TCR repertoires in tissues likely differ from the TCR repertoires found in blood. Higher generation probabilities were observed for clonotypes shared by all four sorted-subset donors than for non-shared clonotypes. Pairwise subsampling indicated that sequencing depth was expected to affect the degree of clonotype sharing among donors. The small number of donors limited the genetic and exposure-history diversity represented. When a handful of donors were compared, the shared fraction of clonotypes was around 4.6% for naive CD4, less than 4% for naive CD8, more than 2% for memory CD4, and roughly 0.4% for memory CD8.

The CDR3 has 15 amino acids, counting the end cysteine and phenylalanine. Of the read, only the CDR3 DNA is kept; its 45 bases are in frame from base 1. The germline V gene (reference sequence) provides CDR1 SGHNT and CDR2 YYREEE. Trimming removed 4 bases from V and 5 bases from J; the gene matches leave 9 bases unexplained. Using the deep immunoSEQ assay, multiplex PCR amplified TCR CDR3 regions from genomic DNA. Extracted genomic DNA from each cell subset was distributed evenly across all wells of several immunoSEQ 96-well plates, and each plate was treated as a replicate. For sorted subsets, 200 to 250 ng genomic DNA, equal to 30,000 or so T cell genomes, was loaded into each replicate PCR. Purified libraries were measured with a Qubit 3.0 fluorometer, size-checked on a Bioanalyzer 2100, and measured again with the KAPA Library Quantification kit. A separate single-read 150-cycle Illumina NextSeq 550 flow cell was used to sequence each immunoSEQ 96-well plate. The authors' pipeline ran thus. Because the immunoSEQ output held only junctional sequences and lacked quality scores, the filtering could not match the filtering applied to full-length reads. To assign V/J genes and CDR3, sequences were annotated using PyIR, a Python wrapper for IgBLAST v1.9, with IMGT germline references. Reads were filtered out if the reads had weak V/J assignments (E-value above 1e-6), no CDR3, stop codons, out-of-frame junctions, or ambiguous translated residues. A V3J clonotype was defined by an identical inferred V gene, J gene, and CDR3 amino acid sequence. To compute the percentage overlap between repertoires, the number of shared unique clonotypes was divided by the size of the smaller repertoire. Three approaches were used to assess repertoire richness: RTK rarefaction, the Chao1 estimator, and Recon v2.1 estimates of unobserved clonotypes. OLGA was used to compute generation probabilities for all TCRbeta clonotypes that the gDNA method yielded from a few donors. The clones in this table, taken by TCRdb from immuneACCESS, are in-frame only. Not every clone is retained; where verified, under half of the shortfall comes from an unresolved V gene, and the cause of the rest is unknown. V and J calls and clone size follow that table, whereas D and trimming were derived from the DNA. The sample table records some 2 million clones; approximately 95% of these occur just once. 0.13% of the sample is taken by the ten largest.

The TCR sequence derives from a man between 18 and 35 years old in good health. The chain uses TRBV5-4 and TRBJ1-1, and TRBD1 aligns with 9 junction nucleotides. What was sequenced was naive CD4+ T cells sorted from blood. The cell subset or site label for this specimen denotes: CD45RA+ positively selected. Here is the DNA: TGTGCCAGCAGCCCGAGACAGGGGGGAAAGACTGAAGCTTTCTTT. Translation gives CASSPRQGGKTEAFF.